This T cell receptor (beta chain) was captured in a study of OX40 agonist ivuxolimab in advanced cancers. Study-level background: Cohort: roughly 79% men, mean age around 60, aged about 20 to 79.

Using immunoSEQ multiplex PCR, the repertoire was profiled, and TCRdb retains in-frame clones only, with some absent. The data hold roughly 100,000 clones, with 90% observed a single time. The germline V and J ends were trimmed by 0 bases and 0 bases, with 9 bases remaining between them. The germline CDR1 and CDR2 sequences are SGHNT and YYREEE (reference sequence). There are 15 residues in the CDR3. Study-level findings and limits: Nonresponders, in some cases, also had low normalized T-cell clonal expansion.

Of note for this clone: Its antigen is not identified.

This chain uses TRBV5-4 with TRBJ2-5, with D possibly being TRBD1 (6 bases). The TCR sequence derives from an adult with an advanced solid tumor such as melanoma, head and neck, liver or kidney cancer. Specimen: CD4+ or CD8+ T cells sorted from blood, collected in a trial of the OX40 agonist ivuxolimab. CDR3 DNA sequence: TGTGCCAGCAGCTTGGCGAGGGGGAACCAAGAGACCCAGTACTTC. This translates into CASSLARGNQETQYF. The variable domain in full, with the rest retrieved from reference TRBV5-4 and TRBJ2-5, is ETGVTQSPTHLIKTRGQQVTLRCSSQSGHNTVSWYQQALGQGPQFIFQYYREEENGRGNFPPRFSGLQFPNYSSELNVNALELDDSALYLCASSLARGNQETQYFGPGTRLLVL.